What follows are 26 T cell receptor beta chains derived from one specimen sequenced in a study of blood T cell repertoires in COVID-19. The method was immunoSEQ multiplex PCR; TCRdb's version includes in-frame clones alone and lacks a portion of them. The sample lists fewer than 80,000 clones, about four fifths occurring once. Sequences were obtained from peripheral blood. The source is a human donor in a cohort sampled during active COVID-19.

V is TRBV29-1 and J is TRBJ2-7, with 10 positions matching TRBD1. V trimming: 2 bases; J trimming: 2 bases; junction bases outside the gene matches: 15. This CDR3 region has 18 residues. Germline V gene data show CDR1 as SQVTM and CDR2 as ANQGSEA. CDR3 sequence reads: CSVESRDRGFPPTYEQYF. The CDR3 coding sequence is TGCAGCGTTGAATCCCGGGACAGGGGCTTTCCTCCCACCTACGAGCAGTACTTC.

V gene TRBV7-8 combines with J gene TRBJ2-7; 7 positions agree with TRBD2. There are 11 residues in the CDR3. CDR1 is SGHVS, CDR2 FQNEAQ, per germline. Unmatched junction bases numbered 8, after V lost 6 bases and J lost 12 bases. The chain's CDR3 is CASSNRGEGYF. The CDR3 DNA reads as TGTGCCAGCAGTAATCGGGGGGAGGGGTACTTC.

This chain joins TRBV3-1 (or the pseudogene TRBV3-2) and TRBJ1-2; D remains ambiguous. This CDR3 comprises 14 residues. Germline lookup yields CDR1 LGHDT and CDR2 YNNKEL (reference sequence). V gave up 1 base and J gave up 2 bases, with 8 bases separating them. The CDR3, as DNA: TGTGCCAGCAGCCAAGGGGCTTCGAACTATGGCTACACCTTC. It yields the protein CASSQGASNYGYTF.

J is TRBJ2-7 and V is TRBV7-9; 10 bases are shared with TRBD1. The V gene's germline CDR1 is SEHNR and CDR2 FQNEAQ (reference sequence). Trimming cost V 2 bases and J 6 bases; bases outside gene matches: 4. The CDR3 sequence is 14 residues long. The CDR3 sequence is CASSLRTGGSEQYF. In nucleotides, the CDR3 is TGTGCCAGCAGCTTACGGACAGGGGGGAGCGAGCAGTACTTC.

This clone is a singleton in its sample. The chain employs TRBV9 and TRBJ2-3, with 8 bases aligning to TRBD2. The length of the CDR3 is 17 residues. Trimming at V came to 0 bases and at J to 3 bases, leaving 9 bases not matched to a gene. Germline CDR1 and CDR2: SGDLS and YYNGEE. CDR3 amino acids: CASSVGGSGIKTDTQYF. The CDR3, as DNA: TGTGCCAGCAGCGTAGGGGGTAGCGGGATTAAAACAGATACGCAGTATTTT.

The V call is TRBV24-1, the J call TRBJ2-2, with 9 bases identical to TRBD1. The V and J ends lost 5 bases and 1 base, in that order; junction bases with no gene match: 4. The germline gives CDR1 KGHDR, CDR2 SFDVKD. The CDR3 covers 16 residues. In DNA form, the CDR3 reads TGTGCCACCAGTGCCCCGGGACAGGGGAACACCGGGGAGCTGTTTTTT. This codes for CATSAPGQGNTGELFF.

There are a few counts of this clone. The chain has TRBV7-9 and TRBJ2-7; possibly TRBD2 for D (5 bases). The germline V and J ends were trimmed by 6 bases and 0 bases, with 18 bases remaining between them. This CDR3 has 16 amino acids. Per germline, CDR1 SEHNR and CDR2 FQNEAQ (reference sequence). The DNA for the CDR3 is TGTGCCAGCAGTCCCTCCTTTCGGGATAGCTCCTACGAGCAGTACTTC. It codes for CASSPSFRDSSYEQYF.

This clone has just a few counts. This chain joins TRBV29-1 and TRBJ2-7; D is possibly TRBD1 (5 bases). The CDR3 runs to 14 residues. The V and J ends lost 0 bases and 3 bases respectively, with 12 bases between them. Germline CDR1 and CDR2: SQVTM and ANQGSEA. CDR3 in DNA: TGCAGCGTTGAAGATCGGCAGGGCAACTACGAGCAGTACTTC. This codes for CSVEDRQGNYEQYF.

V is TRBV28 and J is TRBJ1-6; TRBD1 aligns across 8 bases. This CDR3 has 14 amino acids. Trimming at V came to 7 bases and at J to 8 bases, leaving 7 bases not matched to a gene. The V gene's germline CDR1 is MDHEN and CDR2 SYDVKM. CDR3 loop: CASTFQGAYSPLHF. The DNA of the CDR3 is TGTGCCAGCACCTTCCAGGGGGCGTATTCACCCCTCCACTTT.

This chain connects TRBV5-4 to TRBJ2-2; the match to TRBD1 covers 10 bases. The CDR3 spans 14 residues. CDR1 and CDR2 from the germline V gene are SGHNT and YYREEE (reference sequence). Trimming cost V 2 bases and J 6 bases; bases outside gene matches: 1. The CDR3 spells CASSFGTGAGELFF. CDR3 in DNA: TGTGCCAGCAGCTTTGGGACAGGGGCCGGGGAGCTGTTTTTT.

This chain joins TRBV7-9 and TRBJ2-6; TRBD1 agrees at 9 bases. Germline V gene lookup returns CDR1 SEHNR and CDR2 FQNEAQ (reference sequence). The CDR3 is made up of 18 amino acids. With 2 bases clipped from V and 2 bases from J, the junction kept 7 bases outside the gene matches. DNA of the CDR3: TGTGCCAGCAGCTTAAGACAGGGGGTTGACGCTGGGGCCAACGTCCTGACTTTC. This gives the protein CASSLRQGVDAGANVLTF.

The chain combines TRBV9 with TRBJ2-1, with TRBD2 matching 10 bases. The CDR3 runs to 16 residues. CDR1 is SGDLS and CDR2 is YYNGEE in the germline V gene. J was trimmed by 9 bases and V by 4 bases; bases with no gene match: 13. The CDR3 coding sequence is TGTGCCAGCAGCCCCGACCCTAGCGGGAGTGTCGGTGAGCAGTTCTTC. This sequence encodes CASSPDPSGSVGEQFF.

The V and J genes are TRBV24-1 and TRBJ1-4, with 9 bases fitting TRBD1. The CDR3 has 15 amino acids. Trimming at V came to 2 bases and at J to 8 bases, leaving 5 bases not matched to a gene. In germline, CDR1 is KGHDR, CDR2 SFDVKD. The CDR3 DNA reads TGTGCCACCAGTGATTCCGGACAGGGGCAGGAAAAACTGTTTTTT. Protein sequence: CATSDSGQGQEKLFF.

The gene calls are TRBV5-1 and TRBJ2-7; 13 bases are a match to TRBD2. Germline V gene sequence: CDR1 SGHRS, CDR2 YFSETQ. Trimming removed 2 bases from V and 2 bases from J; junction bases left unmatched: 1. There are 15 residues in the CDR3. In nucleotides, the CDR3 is TGCGCCAGCAGCTTACTAGCGGGAGGGCCCTACGAGCAGTACTTC. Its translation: CASSLLAGGPYEQYF. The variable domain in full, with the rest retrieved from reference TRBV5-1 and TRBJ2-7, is KAGVTQTPRYLIKTRGQQVTLSCSPISGHRSVSWYQQTPGQGLQFLFEYFSETQRNKGNFPGRFSGRQFSNSRSEMNVSTLELGDSALYLCASSLLAGGPYEQYFGPGTRLTVT.

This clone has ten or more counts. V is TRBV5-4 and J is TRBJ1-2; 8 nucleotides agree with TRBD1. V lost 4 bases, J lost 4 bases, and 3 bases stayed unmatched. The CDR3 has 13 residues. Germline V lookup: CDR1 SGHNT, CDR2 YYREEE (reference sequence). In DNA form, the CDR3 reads TGTGCCAGCAGCGTGACAGGGGCCTATGGCTACACCTTC. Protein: CASSVTGAYGYTF.

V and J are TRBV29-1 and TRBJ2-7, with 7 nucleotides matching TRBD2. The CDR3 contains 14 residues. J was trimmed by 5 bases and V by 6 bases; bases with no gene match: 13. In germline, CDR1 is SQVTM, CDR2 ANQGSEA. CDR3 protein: CSVGGSPRYNEQYF. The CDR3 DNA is TGCAGCGTGGGGGGGTCGCCTAGATATAACGAGCAGTACTTC.

CDR3 in amino acids: CASTSGDWAYEQYF. The CDR3 DNA reads TGTGCCAGCACCTCAGGGGATTGGGCATACGAGCAGTACTTC. J is TRBJ2-7 and V is TRBV6-5; tentatively, D is TRBD1 (6 bases). Germline CDR1 is MNHEY and CDR2 is SVGAGI. Trimming stripped 7 bases from V and 4 bases from J, with 17 bases between. CDR3 length: 14 residues.

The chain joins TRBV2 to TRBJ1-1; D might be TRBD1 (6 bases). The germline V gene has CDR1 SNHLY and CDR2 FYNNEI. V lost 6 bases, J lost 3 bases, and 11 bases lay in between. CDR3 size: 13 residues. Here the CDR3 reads CASRLSGDTEAFF. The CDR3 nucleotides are TGTGCCAGCAGACTTTCAGGGGACACTGAAGCTTTCTTT.

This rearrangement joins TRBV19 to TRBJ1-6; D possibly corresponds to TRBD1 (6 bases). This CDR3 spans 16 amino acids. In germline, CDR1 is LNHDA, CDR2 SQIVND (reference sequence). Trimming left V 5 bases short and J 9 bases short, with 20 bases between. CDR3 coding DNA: TGTGCCAGTAGTTTCCGACAGGCGGATTTGCGTTCACCCCTCCACTTT. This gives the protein CASSFRQADLRSPLHF.

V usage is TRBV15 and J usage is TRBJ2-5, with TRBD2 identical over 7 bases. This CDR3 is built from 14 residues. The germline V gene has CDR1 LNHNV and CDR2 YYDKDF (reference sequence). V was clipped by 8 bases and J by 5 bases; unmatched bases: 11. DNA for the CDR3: TGTGCCACCCCGCCCTTGGGGGGAGGGGAGACCCAGTACTTC. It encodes CATPPLGGGETQYF.

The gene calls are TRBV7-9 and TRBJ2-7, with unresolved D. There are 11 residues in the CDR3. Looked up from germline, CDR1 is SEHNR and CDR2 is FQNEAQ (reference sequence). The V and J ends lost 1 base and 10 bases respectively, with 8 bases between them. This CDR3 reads CASSLGSYQYF. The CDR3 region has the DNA TGTGCCAGCAGCTTAGGGAGTTATCAGTACTTC.

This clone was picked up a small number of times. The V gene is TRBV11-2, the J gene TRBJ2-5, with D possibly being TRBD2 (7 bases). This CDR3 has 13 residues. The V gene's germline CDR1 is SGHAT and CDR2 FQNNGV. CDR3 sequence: CASSPGGWETQYF. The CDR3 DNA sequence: TGTGCATCCTCCCCGGGGGGCTGGGAGACCCAGTACTTC. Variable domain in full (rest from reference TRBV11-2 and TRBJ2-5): EAGVAQSPRYKIIEKRQSVAFWCNPISGHATLYWYQQILGQGPKLLIQFQNNGVVDDSQLPKDRFSAERLKGVDSTLKIQPAKLEDSAVYLCASSPGGWETQYFGPGTRLLVL.

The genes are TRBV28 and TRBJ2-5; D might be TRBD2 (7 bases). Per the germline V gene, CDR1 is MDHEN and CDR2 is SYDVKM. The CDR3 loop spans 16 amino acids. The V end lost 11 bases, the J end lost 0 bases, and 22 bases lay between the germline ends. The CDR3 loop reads CASYRGGAVDQETQYF. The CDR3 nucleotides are TGTGCCTCCTACCGAGGGGGGGCAGTAGACCAAGAGACCCAGTACTTC.

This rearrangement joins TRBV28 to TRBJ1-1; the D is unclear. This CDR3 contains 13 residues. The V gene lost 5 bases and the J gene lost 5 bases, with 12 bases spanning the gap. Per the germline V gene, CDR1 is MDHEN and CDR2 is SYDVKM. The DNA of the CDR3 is TGTGCCAGCAGTCCCGCTAGTGGAACTGAAGCTTTCTTT. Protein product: CASSPASGTEAFF.

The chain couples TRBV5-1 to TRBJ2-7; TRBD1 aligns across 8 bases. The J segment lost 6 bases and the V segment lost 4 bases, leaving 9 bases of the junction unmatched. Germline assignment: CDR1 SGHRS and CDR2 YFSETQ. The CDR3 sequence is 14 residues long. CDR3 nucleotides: TGCGCCAGCAGCCCAGGACAGGGATGGGGCGAGCAGTACTTC. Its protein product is CASSPGQGWGEQYF.

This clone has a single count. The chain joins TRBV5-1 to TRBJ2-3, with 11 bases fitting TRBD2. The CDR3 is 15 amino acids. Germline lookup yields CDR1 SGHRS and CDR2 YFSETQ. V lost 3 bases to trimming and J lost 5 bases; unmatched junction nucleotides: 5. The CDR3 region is CASSSLAGVEDTQYF. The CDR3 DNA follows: TGCGCCAGCAGCTCACTAGCGGGAGTCGAAGATACGCAGTATTTT.